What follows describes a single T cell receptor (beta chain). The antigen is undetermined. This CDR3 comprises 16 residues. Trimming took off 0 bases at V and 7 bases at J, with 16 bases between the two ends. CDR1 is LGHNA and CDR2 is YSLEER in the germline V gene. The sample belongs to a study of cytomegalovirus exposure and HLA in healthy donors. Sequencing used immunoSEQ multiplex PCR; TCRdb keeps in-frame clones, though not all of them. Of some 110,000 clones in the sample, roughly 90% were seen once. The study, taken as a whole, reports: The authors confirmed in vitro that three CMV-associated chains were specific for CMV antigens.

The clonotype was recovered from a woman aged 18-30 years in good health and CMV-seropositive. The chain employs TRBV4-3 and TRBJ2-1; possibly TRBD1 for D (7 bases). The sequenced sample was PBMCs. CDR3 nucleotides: TGCGCCAGCAGCCAAGATCAGGGGGGACGAGGGAATGAGCAGTTCTTC. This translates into CASSQDQGGRGNEQFF.